This record covers a single T cell receptor (beta chain). These data are taken from a study of blood T cell repertoires in COVID-19. As for the study in general: Acute-phase and convalescent COVID-19 samples originated in the United States, Italy and Spain.

Generated by immunoSEQ multiplex PCR, the TCRdb table keeps only in-frame clones and is missing some. The sample holds 250,000 to 350,000 clones, approximately 85% seen once. Participants were aged 18 to 89 years from 20 to 30 US areas. Clinical histories supplied by participants themselves formed the basis of cohort assignment. The V end lost 3 bases, the J end lost 4 bases, and 9 bases lay between the germline ends. This CDR3 has 13 residues. V is TRBV12-3 or TRBV12-4 and J is TRBJ1-1; D call uncertain. The sequence was collected from a woman under 40 who had recovered from COVID-19. Sequencing used PBMCs or T cells enriched from blood (not recorded which). The chain's CDR3 is CASSFRPGTEAFF. The DNA for the CDR3 is TGTGCCAGCAGTTTCCGGCCAGGCACTGAAGCTTTCTTT.